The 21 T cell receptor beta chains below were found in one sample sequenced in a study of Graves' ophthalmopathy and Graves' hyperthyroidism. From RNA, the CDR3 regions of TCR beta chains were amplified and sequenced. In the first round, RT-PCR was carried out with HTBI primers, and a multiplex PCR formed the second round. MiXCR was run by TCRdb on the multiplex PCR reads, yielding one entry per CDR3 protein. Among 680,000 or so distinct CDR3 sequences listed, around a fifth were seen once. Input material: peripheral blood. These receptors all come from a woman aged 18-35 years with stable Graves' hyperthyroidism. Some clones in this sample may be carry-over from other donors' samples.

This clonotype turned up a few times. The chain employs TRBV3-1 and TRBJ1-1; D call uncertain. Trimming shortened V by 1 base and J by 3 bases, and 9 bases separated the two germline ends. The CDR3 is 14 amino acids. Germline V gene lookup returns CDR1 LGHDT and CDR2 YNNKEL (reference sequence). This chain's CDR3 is CASSQVGEDTEAFF. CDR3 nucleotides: TGTGCCAGCAGCCAAGTGGGCGAGGACACTGAAGCTTTCTTT.

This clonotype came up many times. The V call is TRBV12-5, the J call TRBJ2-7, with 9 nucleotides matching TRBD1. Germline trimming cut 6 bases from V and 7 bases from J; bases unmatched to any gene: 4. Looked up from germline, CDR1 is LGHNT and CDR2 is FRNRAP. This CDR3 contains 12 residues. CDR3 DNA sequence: TGTGCTAGTGGATTCGGACAGGGGGAGCAGTACTTC. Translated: CASGFGQGEQYF.

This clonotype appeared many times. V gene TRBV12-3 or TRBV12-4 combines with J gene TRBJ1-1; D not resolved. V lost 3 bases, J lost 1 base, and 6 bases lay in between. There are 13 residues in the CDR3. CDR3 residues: CASSFRSNTEAFF. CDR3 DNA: TGTGCCAGCAGTTTTAGGTCGAACACTGAAGCTTTCTTT.

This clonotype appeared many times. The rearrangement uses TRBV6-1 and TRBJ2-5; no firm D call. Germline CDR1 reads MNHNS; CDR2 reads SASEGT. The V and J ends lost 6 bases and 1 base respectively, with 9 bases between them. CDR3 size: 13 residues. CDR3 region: CASRPNRQETQYF. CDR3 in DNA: TGTGCCAGCAGACCTAACCGCCAAGAGACCCAGTACTTC.

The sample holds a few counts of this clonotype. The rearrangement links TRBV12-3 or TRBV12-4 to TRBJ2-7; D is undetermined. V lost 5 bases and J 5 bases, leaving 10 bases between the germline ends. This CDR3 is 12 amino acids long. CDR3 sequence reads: CASSLTRDEQYF. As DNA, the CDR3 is TGTGCCAGCAGTCTAACCCGCGACGAGCAGTACTTC.

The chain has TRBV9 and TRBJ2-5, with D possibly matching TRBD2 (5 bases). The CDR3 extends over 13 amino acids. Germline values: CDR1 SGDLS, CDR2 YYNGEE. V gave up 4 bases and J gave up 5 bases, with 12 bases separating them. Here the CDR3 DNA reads TGTGCCAGCAGCTTCGAGGAGGAGGAGACCCAGTACTTC. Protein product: CASSFEEEETQYF.

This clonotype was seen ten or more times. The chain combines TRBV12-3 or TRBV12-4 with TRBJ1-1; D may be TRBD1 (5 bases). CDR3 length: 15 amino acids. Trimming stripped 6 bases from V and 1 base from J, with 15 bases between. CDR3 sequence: CASSAYRTGNTEAFF. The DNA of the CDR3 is TGTGCCAGCAGCGCATACAGGACGGGGAACACTGAAGCTTTCTTT.

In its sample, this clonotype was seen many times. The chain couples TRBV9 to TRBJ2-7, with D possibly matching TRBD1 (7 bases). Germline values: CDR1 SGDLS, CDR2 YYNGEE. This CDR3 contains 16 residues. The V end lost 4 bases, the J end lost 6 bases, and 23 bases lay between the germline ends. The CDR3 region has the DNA TGTGCCAGCAGCTCAGAGCCGGCAGGGGGGAGAATCGAGCAGTACTTC. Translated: CASSSEPAGGRIEQYF.

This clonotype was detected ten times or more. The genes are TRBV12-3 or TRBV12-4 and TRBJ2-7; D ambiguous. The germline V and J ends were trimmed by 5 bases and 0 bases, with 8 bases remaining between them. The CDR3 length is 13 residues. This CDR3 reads CASSRSVSYEQYF. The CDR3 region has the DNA TGTGCCAGCAGTAGGTCAGTCTCCTACGAGCAGTACTTC.

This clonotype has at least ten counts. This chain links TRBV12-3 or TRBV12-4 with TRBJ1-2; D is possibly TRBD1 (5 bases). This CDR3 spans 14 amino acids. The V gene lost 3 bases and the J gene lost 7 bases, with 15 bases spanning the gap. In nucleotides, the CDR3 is TGTGCCAGCAGTTTGGTGGACACCAGAGGTGGCTACACCTTC. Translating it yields CASSLVDTRGGYTF.

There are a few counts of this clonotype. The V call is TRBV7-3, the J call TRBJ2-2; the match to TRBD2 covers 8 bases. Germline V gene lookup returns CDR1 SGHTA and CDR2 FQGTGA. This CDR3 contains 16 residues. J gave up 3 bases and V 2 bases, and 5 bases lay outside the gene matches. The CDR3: CASSLGLAGYTGELFF. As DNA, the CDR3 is TGTGCCAGCAGCTTAGGCCTAGCGGGCTACACCGGGGAGCTGTTTTTT.

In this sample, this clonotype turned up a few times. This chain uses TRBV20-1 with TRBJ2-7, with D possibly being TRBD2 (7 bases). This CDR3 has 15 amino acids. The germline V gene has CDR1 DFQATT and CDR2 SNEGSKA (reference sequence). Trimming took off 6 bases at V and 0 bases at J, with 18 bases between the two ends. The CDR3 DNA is TGCAGTGCCCCCCTGGGAGGGGGGGACTCCTACGAGCAGTACTTC. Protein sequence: CSAPLGGGDSYEQYF.

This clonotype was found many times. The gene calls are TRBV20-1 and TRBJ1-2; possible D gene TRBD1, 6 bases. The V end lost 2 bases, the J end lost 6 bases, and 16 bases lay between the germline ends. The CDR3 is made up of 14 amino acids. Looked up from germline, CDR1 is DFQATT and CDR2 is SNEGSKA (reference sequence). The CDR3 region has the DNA TGCAGTGCTAGACACGGGGGGCAACGGAATGGCTACACCTTC. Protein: CSARHGGQRNGYTF.

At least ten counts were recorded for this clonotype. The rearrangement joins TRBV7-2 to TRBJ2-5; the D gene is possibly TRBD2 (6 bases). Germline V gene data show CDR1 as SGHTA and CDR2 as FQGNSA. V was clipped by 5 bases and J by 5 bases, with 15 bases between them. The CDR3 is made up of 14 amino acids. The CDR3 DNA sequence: TGTGCCAGCAGCCACCCTCGGGACTGGGAGACCCAGTACTTC. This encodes CASSHPRDWETQYF.

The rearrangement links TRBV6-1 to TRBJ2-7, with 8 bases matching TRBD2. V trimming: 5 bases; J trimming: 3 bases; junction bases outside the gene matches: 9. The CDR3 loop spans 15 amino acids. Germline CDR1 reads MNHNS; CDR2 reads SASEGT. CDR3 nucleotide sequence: TGTGCCAGCAGTACACGGGGGGGGGGACTCTACGAGCAGTACTTC. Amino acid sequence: CASSTRGGGLYEQYF.

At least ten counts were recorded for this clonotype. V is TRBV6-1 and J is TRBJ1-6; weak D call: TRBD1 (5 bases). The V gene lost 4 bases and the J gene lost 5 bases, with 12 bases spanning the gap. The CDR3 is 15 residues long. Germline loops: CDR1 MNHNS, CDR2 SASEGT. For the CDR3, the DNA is TGTGCCAGCAGTGTGGTGCGCAGGGATAATTCACCCCTCCACTTT. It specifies CASSVVRRDNSPLHF.

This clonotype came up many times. The CDR3 DNA reads TGCAGTGCTAGAGCCAGGGGACGTCTTGACTACGAGCAGTACTTC. Residues: CSARARGRLDYEQYF. The chain recombines TRBV20-1 with TRBJ2-7; D perhaps matches TRBD1 (6 bases). The CDR3 loop spans 15 amino acids. The V end was cut by 1 base, the J end by 3 bases, with 16 bases between. Per the germline V gene, CDR1 is DFQATT and CDR2 is SNEGSKA (reference sequence).

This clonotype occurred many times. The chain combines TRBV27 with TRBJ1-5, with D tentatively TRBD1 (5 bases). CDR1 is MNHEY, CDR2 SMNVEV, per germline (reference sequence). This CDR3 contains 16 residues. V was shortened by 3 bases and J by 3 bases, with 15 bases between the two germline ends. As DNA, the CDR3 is TGTGCCAGCAGTTTTATGGGGGGAAGGAACAATCAGCCCCAGCATTTT. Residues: CASSFMGGRNNQPQHF.

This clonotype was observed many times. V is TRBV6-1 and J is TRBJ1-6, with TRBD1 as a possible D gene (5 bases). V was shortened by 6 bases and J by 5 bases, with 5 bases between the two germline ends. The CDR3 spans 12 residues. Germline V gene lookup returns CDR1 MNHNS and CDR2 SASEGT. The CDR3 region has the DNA TGTGCCAGCAGGGGGGATAATTCACCCCTCCACTTT. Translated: CASRGDNSPLHF.

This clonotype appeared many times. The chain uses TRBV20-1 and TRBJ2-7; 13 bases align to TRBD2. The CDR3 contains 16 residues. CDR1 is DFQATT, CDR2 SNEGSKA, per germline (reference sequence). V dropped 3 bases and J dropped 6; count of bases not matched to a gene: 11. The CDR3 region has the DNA TGCAGTGCTAGTTGGACTAGCGGGAGACCCCTCCTCGAGCAGTACTTC. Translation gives CSASWTSGRPLLEQYF.

This chain's CDR3 is CASTLGGQGSYEQYF. DNA for the CDR3: TGTGCCAGCACCTTAGGGGGACAGGGGAGCTACGAGCAGTACTTC. The chain uses TRBV12-3 or TRBV12-4 and TRBJ2-7; 10 bases match TRBD1. The CDR3 totals 15 residues. V shed 7 bases and J 3 bases; nucleotides not matched to a gene: 9.